This T cell receptor (beta chain) originates from a study of T-cell memory formation after mild COVID-19. Study-wide context: In these data, TCR clusters were largely donor specific.

This clonotype was seen a few times. As yet, its antigen is unknown. General observations from the study: Among clones contracting day 15 to 85, CD4/CD8 was balanced, whereas later expanders leaned CD4+. Memory cells collected pre-infection included some clones that later responded, suggesting cross-reactive memory joined.

UMIs and sample barcodes were carried by the TCR alpha and TCR beta cDNA libraries that 5'RACE produced using constant-segment primers. Each CDR3 protein gets one entry after TCRdb re-called the 5' RACE reads with MiXCR. The table records 350,000 or so distinct CDR3 sequences, 20% to 25% of them present only once. This CDR3 is 14 amino acids long. Germline V lookup: CDR1 SEHNR, CDR2 FQNEAQ (reference sequence). Trimming took off 4 bases at V and 7 bases at J, with 16 bases between the two ends. The receptor was derived from a man younger than 35 who had mild COVID-19 (a few samples of this study predate the infection). Cell type and time point are not known. The gene calls are TRBV7-9 and TRBJ1-1; unclear D gene. Sequencing used PBMCs or a T cell subset sorted from them (not recorded which). The CDR3 nucleotides read TGTGCCAGCAGCTCAGCAGAAGGACTTCTTGAAGCTTTCTTT. The encoded protein is CASSSAEGLLEAFF.